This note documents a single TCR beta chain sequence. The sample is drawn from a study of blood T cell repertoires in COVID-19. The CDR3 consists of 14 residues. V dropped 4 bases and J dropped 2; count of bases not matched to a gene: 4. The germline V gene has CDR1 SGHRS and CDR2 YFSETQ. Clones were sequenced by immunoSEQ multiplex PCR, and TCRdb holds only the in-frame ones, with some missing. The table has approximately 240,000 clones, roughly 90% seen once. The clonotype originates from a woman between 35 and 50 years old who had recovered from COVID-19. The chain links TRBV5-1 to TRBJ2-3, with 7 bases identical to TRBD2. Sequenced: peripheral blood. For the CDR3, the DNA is TGCGCCAGCAGCGTCGGGGGGTACACAGATACGCAGTATTTT. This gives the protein CASSVGGYTDTQYF. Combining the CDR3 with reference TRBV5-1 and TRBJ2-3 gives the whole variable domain KAGVTQTPRYLIKTRGQQVTLSCSPISGHRSVSWYQQTPGQGLQFLFEYFSETQRNKGNFPGRFSGRQFSNSRSEMNVSTLELGDSALYLCASSVGGYTDTQYFGPGTRLTVL.